The source of this TCR beta chain is a study of cytomegalovirus exposure and HLA in healthy donors. Overall study: A previous analysis identified 90 million to 140 million unique TCR beta sequences derived from about 180 million T cells. Overall study findings and caveats: A previous analysis found most TCR beta V segments productive roughly 90% or roughly 30% of the time.

A multiplex PCR was run with 60 Vbeta primers and 13 Jbeta primers. In the original processing: Roughly 11 million of the 60 million to 90 million unique TCR beta chains counted in a later analysis were shared. Libraries were prepared by immunoSEQ multiplex PCR; TCRdb keeps only in-frame clonotypes and omits some of them. V, J and clone size reflect that table, while D and trimming were determined from the DNA. The table has about 100,000 clones, roughly three quarters seen once. This clone was observed a few times. Antigen: not known. Germline lookup yields CDR1 LGHNA and CDR2 YSLEER. Trimming took 5 bases from V and 4 from J; bases not matched to a gene: 4. The CDR3 covers 15 residues.

The receptor was isolated from a man in his late teens or twenties in good health and CMV-seronegative. The sequencing sample was made of PBMCs. This sequence joins TRBV4-3 and TRBJ1-4; 10 positions agree with TRBD1. The CDR3 bases are TGCGCCAGCAGCTTTCGGACAGGGGGTAATGAAAAACTGTTTTTT. This gives the protein CASSFRTGGNEKLFF.